The rows below give T cell receptor beta chains drawn from one sample of a study of CD8 T cells in ankylosing spondylitis. TCRdb redid the calling of the 5' RACE reads with MiXCR, one entry per CDR3 protein. Of around 220,000 distinct CDR3 sequences in the sample, around 20% were seen once. Sequencing was performed on blood, either unsorted or a sorted T cell fraction (not recorded which). The receptors were sampled from a male donor with ankylosing spondylitis. The CDR3 runs from the conserved cysteine through the conserved F or W. The order of the fields is clone size, D gene, V gene, J gene, CDR3 DNA, CDR3 protein. The D gene is left open where the match is weak. The size entry is marked missing in some rows and otherwise reads once, few, many or a size class.

>.|TRBD2|TRBV28|TRBJ2-1
TGTGCCAGCACCCAGCCCGGGACTACGACTGCCAATGAGCAGTTCTTC
CASTQPGTTTANEQFF
>.|.|TRBV6-6|TRBJ1-1
TGTGCCAGCAGTTACTCCCCAGGGTTAGCTTTCTTT
CASSYSPGLAFF
>.|.|TRBV13|TRBJ1-1
TGTGCCAGCAGCTTAGAATCGACCGAAGCTTTCTTT
CASSLESTEAFF
>.|TRBD2|TRBV4-3|TRBJ2-7
TGCGCCAGCAGCCAAGATAGTCCGACTAGCGGGAGCTACGAGCAGTACTTC
CASSQDSPTSGSYEQYF
>few|.|TRBV29-1|TRBJ1-2
TGCAGCGTTGAGCCGGAACCTAACTATGGCTACACCTTC
CSVEPEPNYGYTF
>few|TRBD1|TRBV12-3/TRBV12-4|TRBJ1-6
TGTGCCAGCAGTTCGGGACAGGAACCTTCACCCCTCCACTTT
CASSSGQEPSPLHF
>.|.|TRBV7-9|TRBJ1-1
TGTGCCACGTTACTCGGGCCGGGCACTGAAGCTTTCTTT
CATLLGPGTEAFF
>few|.|TRBV7-9|TRBJ2-7
TGTGCCAGCAGTCCTCGAGGGATGCTTACCTACGAGCAGTACTTC
CASSPRGMLTYEQYF
>many|TRBD2|TRBV3-1|TRBJ2-1
TGTGCCAGCAGCCAGGGGCTAGCGGGGGGAAATGAGCAGTTCTTC
CASSQGLAGGNEQFF
>few|.|TRBV15|TRBJ2-3
TGTGCCACCAGCAAAGGGGCGACTAGCACAGATACGCAGTATTTT
CATSKGATSTDTQYF
>.|.|TRBV7-6|TRBJ2-1
TGTGCCAGCAGCTCCGGACCCGCAGAGTACAATGAGCAGTTCTTC
CASSSGPAEYNEQFF
>once|TRBD2|TRBV4-2|TRBJ2-7
TGTGCCAGCAGCCAAGATTTCTCTGCGGGGGGGCCGGACGAGCAGTACTTC
CASSQDFSAGGPDEQYF
>.|.|TRBV7-2|TRBJ2-1
TGTGCCAGCGCCGACCCGGGGGTGGGTGAGCAGTTCTTC
CASADPGVGEQFF
>.|.|TRBV20-1|TRBJ2-2
TGCAGTGCTCTCGATAGGGGCACCGGGGAGCTGTTTTTT
CSALDRGTGELFF
>few|.|TRBV21-1|TRBJ2-3
TGTGCCAGCAGCCCCCGGGCTAGCAGCTCTAGCACAGATACGCAGTATTTT
CASSPRASSSSTDTQYF
>many|.|TRBV4-1|TRBJ2-7
TGCGCCAGCAGCCAAGCTCCTTTCTACGAGCAGTACTTC
CASSQAPFYEQYF
>few|.|TRBV7-2|TRBJ2-7
TGTGCCAGCAGCCCCAATACTAGTTACGAGCAGTACTTC
CASSPNTSYEQYF